These 2 T cell receptor beta chains share one sample of origin, sequenced in a study of T cells in women clearing cervical HPV infection. Sequenced by immunoSEQ multiplex PCR; TCRdb stores in-frame clones only, minus some. Its listing shows tens of thousands of clones. The sample taken for sequencing was blood buffy coat. These receptors were collected from a woman aged 18 to 75 with a cervical HPV16 infection that either progressed to CIN3+ or cleared (not recorded which).

For this clone: The read falls 3 residues short of the CDR3 end, and the missing part is taken from the germline J gene. This chain joins TRBV28 and TRBJ2-7, with 7 bases matching TRBD2. Unmatched junction bases numbered 5, after V lost 3 bases and J lost 3 bases. Germline V lookup: CDR1 MDHEN, CDR2 SYDVKM. The CDR3 contains 14 residues. CDR3 amino acids: CASSFGLADYEQYF. Incomplete CDR3 DNA: TGTGCCAGCAGTTTCGGTCTAGCGGACTACGAG. The entire variable domain, with the rest obtained from reference TRBV28 and TRBJ2-7, is as follows: DVKVTQSSRYLVKRTGEKVFLECVQDMDHENMFWYRQDPGLGLRLIYFSYDVKMKEKGDIPEGYSVSREKKERFSLILESASTNQTSMYLCASSFGLADYEQYFGPGTRLTVT.

Comment on this clone: The read falls 3 residues short of the CDR3 end, and the missing part is taken from the germline J gene. This chain links TRBV18 with TRBJ2-2, with D perhaps TRBD1 (6 bases). The germline V gene encodes CDR1 KGHSH and CDR2 LQKENI. V lost 4 bases and J lost 1, with 19 bases in between. This CDR3 spans 18 amino acids. This CDR3 reads CASSRGSKGVKNTGELFF. The DNA read from the CDR3 is TGTGCCAGCTCACGGGGCTCTAAGGGGGTGAAGAACACCGGGGAG. The full variable domain, rest sourced from reference TRBV18 and TRBJ2-2, is NAGVMQNPRHLVRRRGQEARLRCSPMKGHSHVYWYRQLPEEGLKFMVYLQKENIIDESGMPKERFSAEFPKEGPSILRIQQVVRGDSAAYFCASSRGSKGVKNTGELFFGEGSRLTVL.